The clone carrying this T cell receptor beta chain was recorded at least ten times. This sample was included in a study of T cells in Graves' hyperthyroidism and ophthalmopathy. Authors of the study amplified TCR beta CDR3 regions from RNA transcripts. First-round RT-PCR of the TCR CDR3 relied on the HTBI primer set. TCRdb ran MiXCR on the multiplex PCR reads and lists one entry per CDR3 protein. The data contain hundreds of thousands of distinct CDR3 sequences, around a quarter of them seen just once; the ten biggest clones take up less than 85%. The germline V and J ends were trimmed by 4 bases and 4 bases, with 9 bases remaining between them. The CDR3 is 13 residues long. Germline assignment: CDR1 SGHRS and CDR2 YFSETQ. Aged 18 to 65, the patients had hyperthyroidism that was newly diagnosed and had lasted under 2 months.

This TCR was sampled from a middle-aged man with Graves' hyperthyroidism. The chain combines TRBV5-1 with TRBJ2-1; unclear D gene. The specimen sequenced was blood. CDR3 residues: CASSTARYNEQFF. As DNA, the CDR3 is TGCGCCAGCAGCACGGCCCGGTACAATGAGCAGTTCTTC.